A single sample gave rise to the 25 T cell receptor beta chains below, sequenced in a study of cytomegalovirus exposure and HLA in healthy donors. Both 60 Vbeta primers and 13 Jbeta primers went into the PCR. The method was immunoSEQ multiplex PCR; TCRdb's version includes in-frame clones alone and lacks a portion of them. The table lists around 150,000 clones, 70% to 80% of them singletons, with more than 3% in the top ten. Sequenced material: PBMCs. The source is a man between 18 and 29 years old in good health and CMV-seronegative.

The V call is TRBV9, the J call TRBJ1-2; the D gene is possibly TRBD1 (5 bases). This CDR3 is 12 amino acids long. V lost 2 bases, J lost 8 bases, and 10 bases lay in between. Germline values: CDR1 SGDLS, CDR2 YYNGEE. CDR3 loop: CASSVTGGGYTF. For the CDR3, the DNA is TGTGCCAGCAGCGTGACGGGGGGAGGCTACACCTTC.

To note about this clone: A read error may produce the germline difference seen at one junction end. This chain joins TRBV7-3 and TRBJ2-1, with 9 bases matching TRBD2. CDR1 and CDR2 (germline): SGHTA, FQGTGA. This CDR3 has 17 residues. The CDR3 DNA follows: TGTGCCAGCAGCCTAACGGCCTCGGGACTAGCTGGTAATGAGCAGTTCTTC. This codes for CASSLTASGLAGNEQFF.

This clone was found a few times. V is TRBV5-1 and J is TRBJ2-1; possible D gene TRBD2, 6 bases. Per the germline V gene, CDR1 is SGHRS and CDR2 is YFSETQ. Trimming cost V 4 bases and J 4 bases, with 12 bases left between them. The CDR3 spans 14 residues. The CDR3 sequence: CASSGGDPYNEQFF. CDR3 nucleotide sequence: TGCGCCAGCAGCGGCGGGGACCCATACAATGAGCAGTTCTTC.

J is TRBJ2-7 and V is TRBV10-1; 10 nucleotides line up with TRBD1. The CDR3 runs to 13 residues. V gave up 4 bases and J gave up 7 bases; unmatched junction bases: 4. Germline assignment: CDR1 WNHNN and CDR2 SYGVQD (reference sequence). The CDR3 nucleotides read TGCGCCAGCAGTGGACAGGGGGCAGGGGAGCAGTACTTC. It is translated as CASSGQGAGEQYF.

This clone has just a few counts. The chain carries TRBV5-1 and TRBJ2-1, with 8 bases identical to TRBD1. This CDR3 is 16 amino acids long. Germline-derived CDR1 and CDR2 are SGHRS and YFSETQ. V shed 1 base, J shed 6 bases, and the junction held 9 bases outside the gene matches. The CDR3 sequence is CASSLYSGTGLNEQFF. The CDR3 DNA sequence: TGCGCCAGCAGCTTGTATTCCGGGACAGGCCTCAATGAGCAGTTCTTC.

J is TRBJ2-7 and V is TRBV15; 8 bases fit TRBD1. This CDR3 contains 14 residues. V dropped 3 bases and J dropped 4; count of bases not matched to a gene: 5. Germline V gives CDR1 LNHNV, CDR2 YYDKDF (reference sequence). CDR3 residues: CATSRGRGPYEQYF. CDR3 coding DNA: TGTGCCACCAGCAGGGGCAGGGGGCCGTACGAGCAGTACTTC.

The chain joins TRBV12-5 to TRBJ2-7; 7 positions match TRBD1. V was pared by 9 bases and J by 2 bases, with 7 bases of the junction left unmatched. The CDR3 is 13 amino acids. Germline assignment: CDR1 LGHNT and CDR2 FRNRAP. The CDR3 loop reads CASLSGTAYEQYF. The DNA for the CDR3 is TGTGCTAGCCTATCCGGGACAGCCTACGAGCAGTACTTC.

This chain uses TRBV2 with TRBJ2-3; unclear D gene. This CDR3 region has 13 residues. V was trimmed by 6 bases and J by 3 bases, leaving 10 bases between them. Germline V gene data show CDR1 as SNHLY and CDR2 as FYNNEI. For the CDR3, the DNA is TGTGCCAGCAGCATCGATAGTACAGATACGCAGTATTTT. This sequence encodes CASSIDSTDTQYF.

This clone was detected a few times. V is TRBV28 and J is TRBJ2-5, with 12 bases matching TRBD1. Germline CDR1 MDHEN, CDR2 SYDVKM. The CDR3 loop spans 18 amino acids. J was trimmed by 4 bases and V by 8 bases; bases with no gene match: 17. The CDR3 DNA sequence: TGTGCCAGCTCACCGGGACAGGGGGCGTTCAGAATTCCAGAGACCCAGTACTTC. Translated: CASSPGQGAFRIPETQYF.

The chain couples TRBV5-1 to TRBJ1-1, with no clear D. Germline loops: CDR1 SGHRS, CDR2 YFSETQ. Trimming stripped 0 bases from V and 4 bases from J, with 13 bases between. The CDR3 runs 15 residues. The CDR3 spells CASSLERGWGTEAFF. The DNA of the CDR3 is TGCGCCAGCAGCTTGGAGCGAGGGTGGGGCACTGAAGCTTTCTTT.

CDR3 loop: CASSRPGGGWETQYF. The CDR3 DNA reads TGTGCCAGCAGTCGCCCGGGCGGGGGGTGGGAGACCCAGTACTTC. The V and J genes are TRBV27 and TRBJ2-5, with 8 bases fitting TRBD2. The CDR3 spans 15 residues. Per germline, CDR1 MNHEY and CDR2 SMNVEV (reference sequence). The V segment lost 5 bases and the J segment 5 bases; nucleotides outside the gene matches: 10.

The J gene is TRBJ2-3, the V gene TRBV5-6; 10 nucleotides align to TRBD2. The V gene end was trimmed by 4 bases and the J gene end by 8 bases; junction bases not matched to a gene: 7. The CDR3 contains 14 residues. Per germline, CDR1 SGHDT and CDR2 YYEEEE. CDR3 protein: CASSPGLASATQYF. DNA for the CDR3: TGTGCCAGCAGCCCGGGACTAGCGTCAGCTACGCAGTATTTT.

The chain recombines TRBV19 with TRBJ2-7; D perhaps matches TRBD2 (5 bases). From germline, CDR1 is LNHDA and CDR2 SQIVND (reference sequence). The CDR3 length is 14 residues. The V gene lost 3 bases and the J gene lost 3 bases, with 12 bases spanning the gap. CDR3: CASSIGAAYYEQYF. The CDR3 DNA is TGTGCCAGTAGTATCGGAGCGGCCTACTACGAGCAGTACTTC. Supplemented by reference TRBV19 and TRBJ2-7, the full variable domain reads DGGITQSPKYLFRKEGQNVTLSCEQNLNHDAMYWYRQDPGQGLRLIYYSQIVNDFQKGDIAEGYSVSREKKESFPLTVTSAQKNPTAFYLCASSIGAAYYEQYFGPGTRLTVT.

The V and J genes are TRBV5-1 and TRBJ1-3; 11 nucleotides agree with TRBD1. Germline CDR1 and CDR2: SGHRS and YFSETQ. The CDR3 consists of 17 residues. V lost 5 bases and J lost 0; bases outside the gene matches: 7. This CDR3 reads CASSPGQGAFSGNTIYF. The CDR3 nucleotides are TGCGCCAGCAGTCCCGGACAGGGGGCTTTCTCTGGAAACACCATATATTTT.

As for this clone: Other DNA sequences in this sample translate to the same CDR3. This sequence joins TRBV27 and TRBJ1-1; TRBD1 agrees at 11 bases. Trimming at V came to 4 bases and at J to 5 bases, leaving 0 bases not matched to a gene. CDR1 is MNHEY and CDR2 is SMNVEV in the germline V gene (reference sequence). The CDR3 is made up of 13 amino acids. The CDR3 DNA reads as TGTGCCAGCAGTTGGGACAGGGGGACTGAAGCTTTCTTT. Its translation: CASSWDRGTEAFF.

CDR3 loop: CASSPGFPTDTQYF. The DNA for the CDR3 is TGTGCCAGCAGCCCAGGCTTCCCCACAGATACGCAGTATTTT. V gene TRBV7-6 combines with J gene TRBJ2-3, with D hard to call. Germline V lookup: CDR1 SGHVS, CDR2 FNYEAQ. V lost 5 bases and J 2 bases, leaving 11 bases between the germline ends. The CDR3 runs to 14 residues.

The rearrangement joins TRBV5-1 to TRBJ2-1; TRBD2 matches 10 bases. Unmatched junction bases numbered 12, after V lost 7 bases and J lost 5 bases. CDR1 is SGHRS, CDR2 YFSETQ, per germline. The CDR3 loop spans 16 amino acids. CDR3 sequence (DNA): TGCGCCAGCCGTACTATAGCGGGAGGCCCCGACAATGAGCAGTTCTTC. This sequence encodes CASRTIAGGPDNEQFF. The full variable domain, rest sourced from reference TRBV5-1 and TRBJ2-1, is KAGVTQTPRYLIKTRGQQVTLSCSPISGHRSVSWYQQTPGQGLQFLFEYFSETQRNKGNFPGRFSGRQFSNSRSEMNVSTLELGDSALYLCASRTIAGGPDNEQFFGPGTRLTVL.

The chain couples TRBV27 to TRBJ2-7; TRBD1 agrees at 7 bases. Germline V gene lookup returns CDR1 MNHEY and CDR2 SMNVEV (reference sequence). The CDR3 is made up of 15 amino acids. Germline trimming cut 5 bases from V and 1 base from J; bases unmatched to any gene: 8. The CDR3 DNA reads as TGTGCCAGCAGTAGACAGGGCGTTTCATCCTACGAGCAGTACTTC. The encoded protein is CASSRQGVSSYEQYF.

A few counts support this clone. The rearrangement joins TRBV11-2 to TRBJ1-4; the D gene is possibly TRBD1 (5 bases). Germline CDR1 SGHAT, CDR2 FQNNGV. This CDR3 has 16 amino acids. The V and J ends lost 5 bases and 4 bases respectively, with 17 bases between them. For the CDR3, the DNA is TGTGCCAGCAGCCAAGGGGTCGTCGGAAATAATGAAAAACTGTTTTTT. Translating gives CASSQGVVGNNEKLFF. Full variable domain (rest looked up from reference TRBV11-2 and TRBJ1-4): EAGVAQSPRYKIIEKRQSVAFWCNPISGHATLYWYQQILGQGPKLLIQFQNNGVVDDSQLPKDRFSAERLKGVDSTLKIQPAKLEDSAVYLCASSQGVVGNNEKLFFGSGTQLSVL.

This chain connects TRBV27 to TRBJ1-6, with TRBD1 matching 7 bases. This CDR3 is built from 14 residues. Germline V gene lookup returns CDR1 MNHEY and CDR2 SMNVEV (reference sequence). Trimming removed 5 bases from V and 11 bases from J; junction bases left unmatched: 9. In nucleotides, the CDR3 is TGTGCCAGCAGTATCGACAGGGAGAGGACACCCCTCCACTTT. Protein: CASSIDRERTPLHF.

The CDR3 protein is CATSTQNAYNQPQHF. The CDR3 DNA sequence: TGTGCCACCAGCACTCAGAACGCTTACAATCAGCCCCAGCATTTT. The V gene is TRBV15, the J gene TRBJ1-5; unclear D gene. V shed 4 bases and J shed 3 bases, with 13 bases lying between them. The V gene's germline CDR1 is LNHNV and CDR2 YYDKDF (reference sequence). The CDR3 loop spans 15 amino acids.

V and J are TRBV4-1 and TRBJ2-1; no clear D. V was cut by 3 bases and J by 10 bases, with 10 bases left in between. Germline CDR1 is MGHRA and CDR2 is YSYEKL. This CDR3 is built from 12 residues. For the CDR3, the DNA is TGCGCCAGCAGCCACCAAAGCAGGGAGCAGTTCTTC. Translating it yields CASSHQSREQFF.

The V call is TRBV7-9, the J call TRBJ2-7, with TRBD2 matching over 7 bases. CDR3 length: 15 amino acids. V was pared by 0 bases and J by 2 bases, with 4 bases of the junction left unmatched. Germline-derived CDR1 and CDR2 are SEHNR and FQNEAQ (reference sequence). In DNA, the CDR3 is TGTGCCAGCAGCTTAGCGGGAGGGCCCACCTACGAGCAGTACTTC. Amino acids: CASSLAGGPTYEQYF.

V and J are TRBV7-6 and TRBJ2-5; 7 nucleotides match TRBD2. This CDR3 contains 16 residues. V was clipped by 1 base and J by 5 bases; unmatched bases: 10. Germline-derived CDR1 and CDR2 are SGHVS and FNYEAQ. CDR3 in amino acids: CASSLGGPGGGETQYF. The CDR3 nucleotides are TGTGCCAGCAGCTTAGGTGGTCCGGGAGGAGGCGAGACCCAGTACTTC.

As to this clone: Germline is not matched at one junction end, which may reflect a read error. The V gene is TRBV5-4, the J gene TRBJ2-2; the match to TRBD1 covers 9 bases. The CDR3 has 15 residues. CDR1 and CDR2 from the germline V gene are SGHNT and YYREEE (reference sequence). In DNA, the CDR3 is TGTGCCAGCAGCTTACAGGGGGCGAAAACCGGGGAGCTGTTTTTT. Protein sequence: CASSLQGAKTGELFF.